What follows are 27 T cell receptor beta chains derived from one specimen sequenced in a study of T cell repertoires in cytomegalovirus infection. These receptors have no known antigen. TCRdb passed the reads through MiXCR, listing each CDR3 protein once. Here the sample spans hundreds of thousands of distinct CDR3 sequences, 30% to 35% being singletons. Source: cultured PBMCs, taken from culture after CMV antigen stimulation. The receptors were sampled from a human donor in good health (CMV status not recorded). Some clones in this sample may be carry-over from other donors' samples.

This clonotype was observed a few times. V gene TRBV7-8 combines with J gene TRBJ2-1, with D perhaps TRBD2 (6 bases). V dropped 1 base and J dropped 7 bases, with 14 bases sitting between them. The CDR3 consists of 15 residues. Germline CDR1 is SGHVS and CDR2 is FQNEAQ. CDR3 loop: CASSLGTTMGNEQFF. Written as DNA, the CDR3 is TGTGCCAGCAGCTTAGGGACTACTATGGGTAATGAGCAGTTCTTC.

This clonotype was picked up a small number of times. Here the CDR3 reads CASSSPRTSGRRYYNEQFF. The CDR3 coding sequence is TGTGCCAGCAGCTCGCCCCGGACTAGCGGGAGGCGATATTACAATGAGCAGTTCTTC. V gene TRBV7-2 combines with J gene TRBJ2-1; 14 bases align to TRBD2. The germline V gene encodes CDR1 SGHTA and CDR2 FQGNSA. The junction had 12 bases not matched to a gene; V was cut back by 4 bases and J by 4 bases. This CDR3 region has 19 residues.

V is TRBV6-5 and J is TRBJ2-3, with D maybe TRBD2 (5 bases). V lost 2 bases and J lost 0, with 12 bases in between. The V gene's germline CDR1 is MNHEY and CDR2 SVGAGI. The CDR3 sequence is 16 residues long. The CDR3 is CASSYEGTMSTDTQYF. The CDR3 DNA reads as TGTGCCAGCAGTTACGAGGGCACGATGAGCACAGATACGCAGTATTTT.

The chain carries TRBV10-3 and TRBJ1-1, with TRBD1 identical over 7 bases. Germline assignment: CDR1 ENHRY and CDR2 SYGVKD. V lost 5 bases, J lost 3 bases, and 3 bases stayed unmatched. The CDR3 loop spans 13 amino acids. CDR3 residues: CAISRQGDTEAFF. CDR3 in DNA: TGTGCCATCAGTCGACAGGGAGACACTGAAGCTTTCTTT.

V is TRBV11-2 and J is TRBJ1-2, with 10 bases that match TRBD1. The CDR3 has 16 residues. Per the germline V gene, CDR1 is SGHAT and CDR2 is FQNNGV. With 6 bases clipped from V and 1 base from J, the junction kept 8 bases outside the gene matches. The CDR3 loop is CASSPSGQGSNYGYTF. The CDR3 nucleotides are TGTGCCAGCAGTCCATCGGGACAGGGGAGTAACTATGGCTACACCTTC.

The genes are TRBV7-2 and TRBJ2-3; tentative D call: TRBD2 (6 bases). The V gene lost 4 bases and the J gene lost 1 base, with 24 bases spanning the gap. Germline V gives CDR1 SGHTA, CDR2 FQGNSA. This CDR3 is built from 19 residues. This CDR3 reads CASSSYRGLADAGTDTQYF. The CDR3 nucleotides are TGTGCCAGCAGCTCCTATAGGGGACTTGCCGATGCCGGCACAGATACGCAGTATTTT. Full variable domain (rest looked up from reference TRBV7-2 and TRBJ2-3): GAGVSQSPSNKVTEKGKDVELRCDPISGHTALYWYRQSLGQGLEFLIYFQGNSAPDKSGLPSDRFSAERTGGSVSTLTIQRTQQEDSAVYLCASSSYRGLADAGTDTQYFGPGTRLTVL.

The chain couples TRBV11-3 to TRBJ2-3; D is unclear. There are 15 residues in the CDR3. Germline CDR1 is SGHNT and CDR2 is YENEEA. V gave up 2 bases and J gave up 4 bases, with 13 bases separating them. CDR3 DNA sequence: TGTGCCAGCAGCTTATCGCTCTCTGGCGCAGATACGCAGTATTTT. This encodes CASSLSLSGADTQYF.

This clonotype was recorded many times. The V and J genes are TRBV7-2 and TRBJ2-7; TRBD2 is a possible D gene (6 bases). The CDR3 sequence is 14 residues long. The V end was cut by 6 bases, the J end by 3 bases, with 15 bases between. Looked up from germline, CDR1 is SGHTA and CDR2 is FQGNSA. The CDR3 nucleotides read TGTGCCAGCAGATCAGCCGCGGGAAACTACGAGCAGTACTTC. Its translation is CASRSAAGNYEQYF.

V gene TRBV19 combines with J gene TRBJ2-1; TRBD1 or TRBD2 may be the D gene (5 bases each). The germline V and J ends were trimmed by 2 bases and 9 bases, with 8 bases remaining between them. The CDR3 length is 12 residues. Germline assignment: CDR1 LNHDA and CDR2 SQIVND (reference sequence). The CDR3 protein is CASSIWGSEQFF. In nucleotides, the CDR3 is TGTGCCAGTAGTATATGGGGGAGTGAGCAGTTCTTC. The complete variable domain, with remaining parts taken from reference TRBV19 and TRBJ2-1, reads DGGITQSPKYLFRKEGQNVTLSCEQNLNHDAMYWYRQDPGQGLRLIYYSQIVNDFQKGDIAEGYSVSREKKESFPLTVTSAQKNPTAFYLCASSIWGSEQFFGPGTRLTVL.

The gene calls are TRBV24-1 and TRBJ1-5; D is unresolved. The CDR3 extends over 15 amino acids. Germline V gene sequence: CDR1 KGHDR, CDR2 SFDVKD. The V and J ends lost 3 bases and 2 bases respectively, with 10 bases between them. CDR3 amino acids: CATSDRSPGNQPQHF. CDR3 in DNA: TGTGCCACCAGTGATAGAAGCCCCGGCAATCAGCCCCAGCATTTT.

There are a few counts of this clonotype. This CDR3 is CASSLPGGIAGWNEQFF. The CDR3 DNA follows: TGTGCCAGCAGCTTACCGGGGGGCATAGCGGGATGGAATGAGCAGTTCTTC. This sequence joins TRBV11-3 and TRBJ2-1; 8 bases match TRBD2. Germline V gives CDR1 SGHNT, CDR2 YENEEA. This CDR3 is built from 17 residues. The V and J ends lost 2 bases and 7 bases, in that order; junction bases with no gene match: 13.

CDR3 nucleotide sequence: TGTGCCAGCAGCTTATCTGACGTTAGCTCTGGAAACACCATATATTTT. Translation: CASSLSDVSSGNTIYF. The chain joins TRBV7-2 to TRBJ1-3; the D is unclear. Trimming removed 2 bases at V and 0 bases at J, with 11 bases between. CDR3 length: 16 residues. Germline V CDR1 and CDR2: SGHTA, FQGNSA.

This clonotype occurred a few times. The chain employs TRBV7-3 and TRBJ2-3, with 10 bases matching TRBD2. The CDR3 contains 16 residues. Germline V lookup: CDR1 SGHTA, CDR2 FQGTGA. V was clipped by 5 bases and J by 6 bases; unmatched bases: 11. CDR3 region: CASSPVGLAGVDTQYF. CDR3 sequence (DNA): TGTGCCAGCAGCCCTGTTGGCCTAGCGGGAGTGGATACGCAGTATTTT.

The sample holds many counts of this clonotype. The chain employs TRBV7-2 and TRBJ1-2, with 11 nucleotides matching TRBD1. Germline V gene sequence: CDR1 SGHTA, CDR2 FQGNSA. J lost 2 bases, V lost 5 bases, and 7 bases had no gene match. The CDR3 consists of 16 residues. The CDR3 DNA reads TGTGCCAGCAGCACCCGGACAGGGGGCGGAAACTATGGCTACACCTTC. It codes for CASSTRTGGGNYGYTF.

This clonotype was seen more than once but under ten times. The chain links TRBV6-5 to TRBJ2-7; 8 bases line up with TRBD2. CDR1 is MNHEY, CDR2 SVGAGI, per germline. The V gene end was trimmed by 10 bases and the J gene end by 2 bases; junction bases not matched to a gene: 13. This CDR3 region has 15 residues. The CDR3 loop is CATRREVGLAYEQYF. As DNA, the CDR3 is TGTGCCACCCGAAGGGAGGTGGGACTAGCCTACGAGCAGTACTTC.

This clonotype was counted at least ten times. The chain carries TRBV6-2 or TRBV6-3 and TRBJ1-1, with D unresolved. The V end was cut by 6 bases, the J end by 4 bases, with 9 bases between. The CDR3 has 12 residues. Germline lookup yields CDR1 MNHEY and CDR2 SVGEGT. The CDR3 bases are TGTGCCAGCAGCTCTTGGGCCACTGAAGCTTTCTTT. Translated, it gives CASSSWATEAFF.

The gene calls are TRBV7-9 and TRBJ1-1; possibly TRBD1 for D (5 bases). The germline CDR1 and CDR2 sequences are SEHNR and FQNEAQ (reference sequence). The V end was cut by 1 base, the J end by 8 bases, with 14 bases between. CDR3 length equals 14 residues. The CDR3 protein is CASSLGTGELEAFF. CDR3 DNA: TGTGCCAGCAGCTTAGGCACAGGAGAACTAGAAGCTTTCTTT.

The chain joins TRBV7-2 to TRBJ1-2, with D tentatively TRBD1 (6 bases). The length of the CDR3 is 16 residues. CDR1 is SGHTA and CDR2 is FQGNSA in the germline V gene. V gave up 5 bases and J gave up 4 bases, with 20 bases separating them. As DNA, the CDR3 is TGTGCCAGCAGCGTTGGACGAGGGGGAGAGGGCTATGGCTACACCTTC. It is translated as CASSVGRGGEGYGYTF. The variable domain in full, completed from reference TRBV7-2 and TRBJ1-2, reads GAGVSQSPSNKVTEKGKDVELRCDPISGHTALYWYRQSLGQGLEFLIYFQGNSAPDKSGLPSDRFSAERTGGSVSTLTIQRTQQEDSAVYLCASSVGRGGEGYGYTFGSGTRLTVV.

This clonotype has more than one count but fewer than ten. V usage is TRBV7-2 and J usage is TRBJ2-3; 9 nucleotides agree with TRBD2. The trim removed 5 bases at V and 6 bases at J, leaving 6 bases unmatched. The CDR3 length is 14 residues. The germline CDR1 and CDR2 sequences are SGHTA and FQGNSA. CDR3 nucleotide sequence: TGTGCCAGCAGCGAGGGACTAGCAGGCGATACGCAGTATTTT. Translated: CASSEGLAGDTQYF.

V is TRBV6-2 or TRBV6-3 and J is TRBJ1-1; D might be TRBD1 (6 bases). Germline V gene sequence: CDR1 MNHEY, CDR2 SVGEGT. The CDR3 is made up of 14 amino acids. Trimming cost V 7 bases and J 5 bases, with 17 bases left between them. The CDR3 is CASKITGGGTEAFF. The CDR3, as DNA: TGTGCCAGCAAAATAACAGGAGGGGGTACTGAAGCTTTCTTT.

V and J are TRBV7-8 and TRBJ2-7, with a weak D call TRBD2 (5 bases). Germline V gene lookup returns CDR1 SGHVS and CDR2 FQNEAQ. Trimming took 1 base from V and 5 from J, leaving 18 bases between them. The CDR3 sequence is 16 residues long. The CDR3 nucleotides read TGTGCCAGCAGCTTAGGGGTGGCGGGCACCCAAGACGAGCAGTACGTC. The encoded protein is CASSLGVAGTQDEQYV.

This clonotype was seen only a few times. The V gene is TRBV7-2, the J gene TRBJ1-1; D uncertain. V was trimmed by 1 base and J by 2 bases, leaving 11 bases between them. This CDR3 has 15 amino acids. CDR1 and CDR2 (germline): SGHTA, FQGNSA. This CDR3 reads CASSLGAGYNTEAFF. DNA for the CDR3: TGTGCCAGCAGCTTAGGAGCGGGATATAACACTGAAGCTTTCTTT.

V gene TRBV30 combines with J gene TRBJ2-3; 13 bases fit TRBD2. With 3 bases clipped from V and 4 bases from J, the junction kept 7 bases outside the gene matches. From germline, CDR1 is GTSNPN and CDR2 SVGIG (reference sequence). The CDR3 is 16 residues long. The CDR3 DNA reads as TGTGCCTGGAGCCCACACGGACTAGCGGGAGCAGATACGCAGTATTTT. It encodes CAWSPHGLAGADTQYF.

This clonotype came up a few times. The CDR3 coding sequence is TGTGCCAGCAGCTTATCGTTAATGTTGGGCAATGAGCAGTTCTTC. Protein: CASSLSLMLGNEQFF. The chain links TRBV7-9 to TRBJ2-1; no reliable D call. The CDR3 is 15 residues long. Between the trimmed V and J ends, which lost 2 bases and 6 bases, there was a span of 14 bases. Looked up from germline, CDR1 is SEHNR and CDR2 is FQNEAQ (reference sequence).

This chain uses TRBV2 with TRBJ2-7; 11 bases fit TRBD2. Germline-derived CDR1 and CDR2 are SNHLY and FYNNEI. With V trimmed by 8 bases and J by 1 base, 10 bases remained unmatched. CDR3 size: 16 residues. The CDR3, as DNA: TGTGCCAGCGGCCCACTCGGGACTAGCGGTTCCTACGAGCAGTACTTC. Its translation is CASGPLGTSGSYEQYF.

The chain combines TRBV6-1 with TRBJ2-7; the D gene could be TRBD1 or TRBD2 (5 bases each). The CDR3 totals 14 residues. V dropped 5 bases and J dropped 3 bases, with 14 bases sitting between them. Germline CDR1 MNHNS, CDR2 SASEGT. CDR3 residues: CASSLTGRNYEQYF. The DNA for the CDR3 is TGTGCCAGCAGTCTCACGGGACGGAACTACGAGCAGTACTTC.

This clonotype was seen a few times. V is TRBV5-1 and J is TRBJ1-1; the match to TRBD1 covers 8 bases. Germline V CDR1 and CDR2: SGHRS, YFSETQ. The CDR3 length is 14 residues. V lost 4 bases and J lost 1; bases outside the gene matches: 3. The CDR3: CASSNDRGNTEAFF. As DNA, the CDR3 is TGCGCCAGCAGCAATGACAGGGGGAACACTGAAGCTTTCTTT.